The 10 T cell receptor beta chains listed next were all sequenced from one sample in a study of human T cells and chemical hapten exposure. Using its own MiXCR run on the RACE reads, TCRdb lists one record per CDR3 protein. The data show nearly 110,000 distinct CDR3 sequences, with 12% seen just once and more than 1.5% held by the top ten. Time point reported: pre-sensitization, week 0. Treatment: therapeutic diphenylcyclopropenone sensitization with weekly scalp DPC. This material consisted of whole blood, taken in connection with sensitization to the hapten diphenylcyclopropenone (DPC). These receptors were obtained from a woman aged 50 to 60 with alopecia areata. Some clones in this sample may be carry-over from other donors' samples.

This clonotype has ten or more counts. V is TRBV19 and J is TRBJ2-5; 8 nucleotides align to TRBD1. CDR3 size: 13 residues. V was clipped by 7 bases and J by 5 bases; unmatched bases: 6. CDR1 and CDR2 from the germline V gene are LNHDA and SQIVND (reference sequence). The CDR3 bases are TGTGCCAGTACCCGGACAGGGACGGAGACCCAGTACTTC. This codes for CASTRTGTETQYF.

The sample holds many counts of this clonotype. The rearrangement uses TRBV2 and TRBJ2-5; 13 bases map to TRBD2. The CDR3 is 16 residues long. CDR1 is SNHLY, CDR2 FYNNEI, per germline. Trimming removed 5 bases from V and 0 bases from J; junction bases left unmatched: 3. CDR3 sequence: CASSSGLAGDQETQYF. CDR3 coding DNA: TGTGCCAGCAGTTCCGGACTAGCGGGAGACCAAGAGACCCAGTACTTC.

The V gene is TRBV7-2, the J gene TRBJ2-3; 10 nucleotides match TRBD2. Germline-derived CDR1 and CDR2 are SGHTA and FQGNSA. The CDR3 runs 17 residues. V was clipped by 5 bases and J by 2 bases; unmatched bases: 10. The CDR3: CASSHRTSGRVTDTQYF. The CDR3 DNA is TGTGCCAGCAGCCATCGGACTAGCGGTCGTGTCACAGATACGCAGTATTTT.

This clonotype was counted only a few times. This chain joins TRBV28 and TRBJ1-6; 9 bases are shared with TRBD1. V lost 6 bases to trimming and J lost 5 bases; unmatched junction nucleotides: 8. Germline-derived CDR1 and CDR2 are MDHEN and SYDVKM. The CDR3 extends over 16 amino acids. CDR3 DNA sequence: TGTGCCAGCAGGACTTCCGGGACAGGGAATAATTCACCCCTCCACTTT. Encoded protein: CASRTSGTGNNSPLHF.

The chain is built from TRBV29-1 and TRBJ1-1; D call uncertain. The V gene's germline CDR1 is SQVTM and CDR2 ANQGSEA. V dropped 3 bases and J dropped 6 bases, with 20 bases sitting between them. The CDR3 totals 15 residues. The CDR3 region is CSVDWFPLIGPEAFF. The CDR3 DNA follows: TGCAGCGTTGATTGGTTTCCGCTCATTGGGCCTGAAGCTTTCTTT.

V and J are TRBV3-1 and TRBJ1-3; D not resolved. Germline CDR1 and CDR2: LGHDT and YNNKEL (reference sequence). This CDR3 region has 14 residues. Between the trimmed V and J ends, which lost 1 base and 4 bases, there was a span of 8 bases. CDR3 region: CASSQAVAGNTIYF. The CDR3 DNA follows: TGTGCCAGCAGCCAAGCCGTGGCGGGAAACACCATATATTTT.

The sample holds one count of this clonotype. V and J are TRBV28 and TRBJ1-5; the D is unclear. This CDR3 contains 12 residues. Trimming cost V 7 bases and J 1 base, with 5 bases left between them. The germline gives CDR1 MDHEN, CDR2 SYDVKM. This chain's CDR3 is CASTLSNQPQHF. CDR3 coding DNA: TGTGCCAGCACGCTAAGCAATCAGCCCCAGCATTTT.

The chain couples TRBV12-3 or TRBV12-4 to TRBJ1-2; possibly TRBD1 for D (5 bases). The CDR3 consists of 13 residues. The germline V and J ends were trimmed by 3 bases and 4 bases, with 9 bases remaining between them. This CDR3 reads CASSFRGFYGYTF. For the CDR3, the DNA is TGTGCCAGCAGTTTCCGGGGGTTCTATGGCTACACCTTC.

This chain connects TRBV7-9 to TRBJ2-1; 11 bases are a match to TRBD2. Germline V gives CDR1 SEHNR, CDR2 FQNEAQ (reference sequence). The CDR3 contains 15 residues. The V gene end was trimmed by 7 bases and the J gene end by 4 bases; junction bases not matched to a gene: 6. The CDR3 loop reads CASTLLAGDYNEQFF. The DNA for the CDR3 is TGTGCCAGCACTTTACTAGCGGGAGATTACAATGAGCAGTTCTTC. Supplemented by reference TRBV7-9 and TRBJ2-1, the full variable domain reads DTGVSQNPRHKITKRGQNVTFRCDPISEHNRLYWYRQTLGQGPEFLTYFQNEAQLEKSRLLSDRFSAERPKGSFSTLEIQRTEQGDSAMYLCASTLLAGDYNEQFFGPGTRLTVL.

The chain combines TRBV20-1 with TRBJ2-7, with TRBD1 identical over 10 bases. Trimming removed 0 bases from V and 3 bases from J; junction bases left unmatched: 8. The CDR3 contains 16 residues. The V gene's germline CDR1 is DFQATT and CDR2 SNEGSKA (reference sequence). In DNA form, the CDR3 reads TGCAGTGCTAGAGATCCCGACAGGGGGCACGTCTACGAGCAGTACTTC. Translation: CSARDPDRGHVYEQYF.